What follows is one T cell receptor (beta chain) and its context. Its antigen is not identified. This sample was taken from a study of T cell repertoires in cytomegalovirus infection. The CDR3 sequence is 13 residues long. V was pared by 6 bases and J by 4 bases, with 9 bases between. Germline CDR1 LGHDT, CDR2 YNNKEL (reference sequence). The study, taken as a whole, reports: Dominant in the ex vivo response were TCR beta clonotypes restricted by HLA-C and specific for CMV.

TCRdb recomputed calls from the reads with MiXCR, one row per CDR3 protein. The sample holds around 900,000 distinct CDR3 sequences, 25% to 40% seen once. The clonotype originates from a human donor in good health (CMV status not recorded). Some clones in this sample may be carry-over from other donors' samples. The sample here was cultured CD8+ T cells from PBMCs, taken from culture after CMV antigen stimulation. The J gene is TRBJ2-2, the V gene TRBV3-1, with D possibly matching TRBD2 (5 bases). The CDR3, as DNA: TGTGCCAGCAGAACCCGGGGCACCGGGGAGCTGTTTTTT. This encodes CASRTRGTGELFF.